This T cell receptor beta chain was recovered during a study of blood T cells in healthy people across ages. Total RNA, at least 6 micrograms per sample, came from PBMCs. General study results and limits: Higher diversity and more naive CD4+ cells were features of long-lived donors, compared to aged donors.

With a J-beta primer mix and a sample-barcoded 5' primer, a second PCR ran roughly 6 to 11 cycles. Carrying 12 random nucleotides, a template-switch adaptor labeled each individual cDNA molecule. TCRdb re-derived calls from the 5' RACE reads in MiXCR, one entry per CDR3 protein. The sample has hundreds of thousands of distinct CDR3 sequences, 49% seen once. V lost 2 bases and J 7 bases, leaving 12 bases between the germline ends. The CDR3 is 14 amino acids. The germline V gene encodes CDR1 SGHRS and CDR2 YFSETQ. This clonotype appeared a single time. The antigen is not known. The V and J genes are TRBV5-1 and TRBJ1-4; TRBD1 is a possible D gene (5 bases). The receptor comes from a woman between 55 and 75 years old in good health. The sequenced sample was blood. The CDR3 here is CASSFRRGGEKLFF. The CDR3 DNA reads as TGCGCCAGCAGCTTCCGAAGGGGTGGTGAAAAACTGTTTTTT.